A selection of T cell receptor beta chains follows, all from one sample in a study of spatial heterogeneity in lung cancer. MiXCR, applied by TCRdb to the 5' RACE reads, yields one record per CDR3 protein. Of tens of thousands of distinct CDR3 sequences listed, approximately 7% were seen once; the top ten hold roughly 2.7%. The specimen was PBMCs, collected at surgery. These receptor sequences come from a female donor with early-stage non-small cell lung cancer. The CDR3 runs from the conserved cysteine through the conserved F or W. D genes are given only for firm matches. Only part of the rows carry a size: once, few, many, or a class if the clone is expanded.

D	V	J	size	DNA	CDR3
.	TRBV6-4	TRBJ2-7	many	TGTGCCAGCAGTGCGTCTGAGGGGGGGGAGCAGTACTTC	CASSASEGGEQYF
.	TRBV30	TRBJ1-1	.	TGTGCCTGGGGGGTGAGGGACCTGTACACTGAAGCTTTCTTT	CAWGVRDLYTEAFF
TRBD1	TRBV3-1	TRBJ2-7	many	TGTGCCAGCAGCCCCTGGGACAGTAGCTCCTACGAGCAGTACTTC	CASSPWDSSSYEQYF
.	TRBV3-1	TRBJ2-6	.	TGTGCCAGCACAGCTCCTGGGGCCAACGTCCTGACTTTC	CASTAPGANVLTF
.	TRBV25-1	TRBJ2-7	many	TGTGCCAGCAGTGAATACGGACGCCACTCCTACGAGCAGTACTTC	CASSEYGRHSYEQYF
.	TRBV9	TRBJ1-2	many	TGTGCCAGCAGCGTAGAGGGCAGTCCAGGACGTGGCTACACCTTC	CASSVEGSPGRGYTF
TRBD2	TRBV28	TRBJ2-1	.	TGTGCCAGCAGTCCGGTTTCGGGGGGTCTAAACAATGAGCAGTTCTTC	CASSPVSGGLNNEQFF
TRBD1	TRBV6-1	TRBJ2-2	many	TGTGCCAGCAGTGCCCCAGGGGGCGGGGAGCTGTTTTTT	CASSAPGGGELFF
.	TRBV28	TRBJ1-3	few	TGTGCCAGCAGTTTAATCAGGGATTCCGGTGGAAACACCATATATTTT	CASSLIRDSGGNTIYF
TRBD1	TRBV3-1	TRBJ1-4	many	TGTGCCAGCAGCCCCAGGGACAGTCGGGGCGAAAAACTGTTTTTT	CASSPRDSRGEKLFF
.	TRBV2	TRBJ2-2	many	TGTGCCAGCAGTGAAGGTTGGGAGCGCGAGCTGTTTTTT	CASSEGWERELFF
TRBD1	TRBV29-1	TRBJ1-2	many	TGCAGCGTTGGGGACAGGGACCCCCTCGGCTACACCTTC	CSVGDRDPLGYTF
.	TRBV12-3/TRBV12-4	TRBJ2-2	many	TGTGCCAGCAGTTTTGCGGGGGCAGGTACCGGGGAGCTGTTTTTT	CASSFAGAGTGELFF
.	TRBV3-1	TRBJ2-7	.	TGTGCCAGCAGCCAGTTCCAGGGTAAGCCATCCCCCTACGAGCAGTACTTC	CASSQFQGKPSPYEQYF
.	TRBV4-3	TRBJ1-1	many	TGCGCCAGCAGCCAAGAACCGATCGTTGACATGAACACTGAAGCTTTCTTT	CASSQEPIVDMNTEAFF
TRBD1	TRBV27	TRBJ2-2	many	TGTGCCAGCAGCCTCAGGGGGCCAAACACCGGGGAGCTGTTTTTT	CASSLRGPNTGELFF
.	TRBV5-1	TRBJ2-7	few	TGCGCCAGCAGCTTGGCAGGGTCGGACTACGAGCAGTACTTC	CASSLAGSDYEQYF
TRBD1	TRBV29-1	TRBJ2-7	.	TGCAGCGTTACCGGGACAGGGAGGGGGGAGCAGTACTTC	CSVTGTGRGEQYF
.	TRBV21-1	TRBJ1-1	many	TGTGCCAGCAGAAGGACAGGCTTGAACACTGAAGCTTTCTTT	CASRRTGLNTEAFF
.	TRBV7-9	TRBJ1-2	many	TGTGCCAGCAGCTTGCAGCCCCCGGGCGATCCAGTCTTC	CASSLQPPGDPVF
.	TRBV6-5	TRBJ2-3	many	TGTGCCAGCGGTTTTAGTGGGGGCACAGATACGCAGTATTTT	CASGFSGGTDTQYF
.	TRBV29-1	TRBJ1-1	many	TGCAGCGTTGCCAGGGGTGGGATGAACACTGAAGCTTTCTTT	CSVARGGMNTEAFF
TRBD1	TRBV12-3/TRBV12-4	TRBJ1-3	many	TGTGCCAGCAGTTCACCCTTGGCGGGACAGCTTTTT	CASSSPLAGQLF
TRBD2	TRBV7-9	TRBJ2-3	.	TGTGCCAGCAGCACCACCGGGACTAGCGGGGGGAGAAATACGCAGTATTTT	CASSTTGTSGGRNTQYF
.	TRBV29-1	TRBJ1-5	many	TGCAGCGCTGGGGAAGGGGATCAGCCCCAGCATTTT	CSAGEGDQPQHF